This note documents a single TCR beta chain sequence. This sample stems from a study of T cell responses to AZD1222 COVID-19 vaccine. Germline V gives CDR1 KGHDR, CDR2 SFDVKD. This CDR3 is built from 16 residues. V lost 3 bases, J lost 1 base, and 3 bases stayed unmatched. Clones were sequenced by immunoSEQ multiplex PCR, and TCRdb holds only the in-frame ones, with some missing. The sample lists roughly 130,000 clones; around 84% were seen once. The genes are TRBV24-1 and TRBJ2-3; 10 bases align to TRBD2. This clonotype was sampled from an adult in good health. The sample here was peripheral blood, taken on day 0 of AZD1222 vaccination. As DNA, the CDR3 is TGTGCCACCAGTGATAGCGGGAGGGCCGGCACAGATACGCAGTATTTT. It translates to CATSDSGRAGTDTQYF.